One and the same sample provided the 19 T cell receptor beta chains below, sequenced in a study of molecular identifiers for immune sequencing clone quantification. Via MiXCR, TCRdb re-called the PCR reads, giving one row per CDR3 protein. The profile shows hundreds of thousands of distinct CDR3 sequences, 15% to 20% of them singletons. The sequencing input was naive CD8+ T cells from blood, with Jurkat cell RNA spiked in. Subset specified: FACS-sorted CD8+CD4-CCR7+CD45RA+ naive T cells. These receptors were collected from a human donor in good health. Some libraries in this study had Jurkat cell RNA spiked in.

This clonotype occurred many times. The chain uses TRBV19 and TRBJ1-2; D may be TRBD1 (5 bases). The germline V gene has CDR1 LNHDA and CDR2 SQIVND (reference sequence). The CDR3 spans 14 residues. V lost 5 bases and J 0 bases, leaving 10 bases between the germline ends. The CDR3 nucleotides are TGTGCCAGTAGTTTCGGGACCGCTAACTATGGCTACACCTTC. Its translation: CASSFGTANYGYTF. The full variable domain, completed using reference TRBV19 and TRBJ1-2, is DGGITQSPKYLFRKEGQNVTLSCEQNLNHDAMYWYRQDPGQGLRLIYYSQIVNDFQKGDIAEGYSVSREKKESFPLTVTSAQKNPTAFYLCASSFGTANYGYTFGSGTRLTVV.

This clonotype was found many times. This chain connects TRBV4-1 to TRBJ2-1; D gene uncertain. V was shortened by 4 bases and J by 7 bases, with 8 bases between the two germline ends. The CDR3 spans 12 residues. Germline V gene data show CDR1 as MGHRA and CDR2 as YSYEKL. For the CDR3, the DNA is TGCGCCAGCAGCCCGCACCCGAATGAGCAGTTCTTC. Protein product: CASSPHPNEQFF.

This clonotype has a handful of counts. This sequence joins TRBV7-9 and TRBJ2-7, with D unresolved. The CDR3 has 14 amino acids. Trimming pared 5 bases from V and 0 bases from J, leaving 11 bases between. The germline V gene encodes CDR1 SEHNR and CDR2 FQNEAQ (reference sequence). The chain's CDR3 is CASSQSVSSYEQYF. For the CDR3, the DNA is TGTGCCAGCAGCCAAAGCGTTAGCTCCTACGAGCAGTACTTC.

The chain couples TRBV7-2 to TRBJ2-2; 8 nucleotides line up with TRBD2. The CDR3 contains 15 residues. V was clipped by 6 bases and J by 7 bases; unmatched bases: 10. Germline V CDR1 and CDR2: SGHTA, FQGNSA. The CDR3 DNA sequence: TGTGCCAGCAGGCCTAGCGAGGCGGGGGGCGGGGAGCTGTTTTTT. Amino acid sequence: CASRPSEAGGGELFF.

In this sample, this clonotype turned up many times. The chain employs TRBV7-2 and TRBJ2-5, with D uncertain. Trimming took 2 bases from V and 2 from J, leaving 9 bases between them. Germline loops: CDR1 SGHTA, CDR2 FQGNSA. The CDR3 extends over 14 amino acids. DNA for the CDR3: TGTGCCAGCAGCTTAATTGACGGACAAGAGACCCAGTACTTC. Amino acid sequence: CASSLIDGQETQYF.

Turning to this clonotype: A much more abundant neighbour one base away suggests this may be a read error. V gene TRBV28 combines with J gene TRBJ2-7, with 7 nucleotides matching TRBD1. CDR1 and CDR2 from the germline V gene are MDHEN and SYDVKM. The CDR3 runs to 15 residues. The CDR3 region has the DNA TGTGCCGGCAGTTTCAGGACAGGAAAGTCCTACGAGCAGTACTTC. This encodes CAGSFRTGKSYEQYF.

This clonotype appeared many times. V usage is TRBV6-2 or TRBV6-3 and J usage is TRBJ2-7; 7 nucleotides match TRBD1. The CDR3 has 12 amino acids. Germline loops: CDR1 MNHEY, CDR2 SVGEGT. V gave up 8 bases and J gave up 4 bases; unmatched junction bases: 5. The CDR3 region has the DNA TGTGCCAGCGGGGACAGACTATACGAGCAGTACTTC. Protein product: CASGDRLYEQYF.

A note on this clonotype: An end of the junction differs from the germline gene, which may be a read error. CDR3 in DNA: TGTGCCAGCAGCTCGGCCGATAGCGGGAGCTACGAGCAGTACTTC. Protein product: CASSSADSGSYEQYF. The V and J genes are TRBV5-3 and TRBJ2-7, with 9 nucleotides matching TRBD2. TRBV5-3 is treated as an ORF (open reading frame) with a function not yet certain. The CDR3 spans 15 residues.

The table lists this clonotype with many counts. The CDR3 DNA reads TGTGCCAGCAGCGGTCCCGAGGGCGTCTACGAGCAGTACTTC. Translated, it gives CASSGPEGVYEQYF. This chain links TRBV5-6 with TRBJ2-7; tentatively, D is TRBD2 (5 bases). Germline V lookup: CDR1 SGHDT, CDR2 YYEEEE. V was shortened by 4 bases and J by 3 bases, with 14 bases between the two germline ends. This CDR3 has 14 residues.

On this clonotype: Possible read error: a much larger clone is one base away. CDR3 sequence reads: CASSPTTANTGAFF. The CDR3 DNA sequence: TGTGCCAGCAGCCCGACGACAGCGAACACTGGAGCTTTCTTT. The chain joins TRBV7-9 to TRBJ1-1, with D possibly being TRBD1 (5 bases). The CDR3 sequence is 14 residues long. CDR1 is SEHNR and CDR2 is FQNEAQ in the germline V gene (reference sequence).

A remark on this clonotype: With a much larger clone just one base away, this may be a read error. The chain couples TRBV5-3 to TRBJ2-3; 13 nucleotides line up with TRBD2. TRBV5-3 belongs to the ORF category, with a function that is uncertain. The CDR3 covers 18 residues. The CDR3 loop reads CASSLAGLAGFYADTQYF. The CDR3 bases are TGTGCCAGCAGCTTGGCGGGACTAGCGGGGTTCTACGCAGATACGCAGTATTTT.

Note on this clonotype: A much larger clonotype is one base distant, so this may be a read error. The chain couples TRBV6-1 to TRBJ1-1; 8 bases are a match to TRBD1. The CDR3 sequence is 14 residues long. In germline, CDR1 is MNHNS, CDR2 SASEGT. CDR3 amino acids: CARSDRGINTEAFF. CDR3 nucleotides: TGTGCCAGGAGTGACAGGGGAATTAACACTGAAGCTTTCTTT.

This clonotype was counted at least ten times. The J gene is TRBJ2-5, the V gene TRBV29-1; a weak D match, TRBD1 (6 bases). The length of the CDR3 is 13 residues. The germline V and J ends were trimmed by 0 bases and 5 bases, with 10 bases remaining between them. Germline V gene lookup returns CDR1 SQVTM and CDR2 ANQGSEA. The CDR3 loop is CSVEEGARETQYF. CDR3 nucleotide sequence: TGCAGCGTTGAAGAGGGGGCACGTGAGACCCAGTACTTC.

This chain uses TRBV4-2 with TRBJ2-2; possible D gene TRBD1, 5 bases. V dropped 1 base and J dropped 6 bases, with 12 bases sitting between them. Germline V lookup: CDR1 LGHNA, CDR2 YNFKEQ. The CDR3 consists of 15 residues. The CDR3 spells CASSQGFREAGELFF. In DNA, the CDR3 is TGTGCCAGCAGCCAAGGCTTCAGGGAAGCCGGGGAGCTGTTTTTT.

Points on this clonotype: A much larger clone is a single base away; this may be a read error. This chain joins TRBV12-3 or TRBV12-4 and TRBJ1-2; maybe TRBD1 (5 bases). V was cut by 4 bases and J by 12 bases, with 12 bases left in between. This CDR3 comprises 11 residues. The CDR3 protein is CASSSGSGHTF. The CDR3 nucleotides are TGTGCCAGCAGTTCAGGGTCCGGCCACACCTTC.

In this sample, this clonotype turned up a few times. The V gene is TRBV12-3 or TRBV12-4, the J gene TRBJ2-5; D might be TRBD2 (6 bases). This CDR3 comprises 13 residues. V lost 6 bases to trimming and J lost 2 bases, with 10 bases between them. The CDR3 spells CASSRAGQETQYF. The CDR3 nucleotides read TGTGCCAGCAGCCGTGCGGGGCAAGAGACCCAGTACTTC.

This rearrangement joins TRBV7-2 to TRBJ1-2; tentatively, D is TRBD1 (6 bases). Germline-derived CDR1 and CDR2 are SGHTA and FQGNSA. V dropped 6 bases and J dropped 5 bases, with 19 bases sitting between them. This CDR3 is 15 amino acids long. The CDR3 nucleotides read TGTGCCAGCAGTGTCCGACAGGCGGATCCTTATGGCTACACCTTC. Translated, it gives CASSVRQADPYGYTF.

This clonotype was counted many times. This chain joins TRBV9 and TRBJ2-2; D is possibly TRBD2 (7 bases). Trimming stripped 0 bases from V and 4 bases from J, with 13 bases between. The CDR3 spans 16 residues. Germline CDR1 SGDLS, CDR2 YYNGEE. CDR3 DNA sequence: TGTGCCAGCAGCGTAGCTAGCGGAGGGGGCACCGGGGAGCTGTTTTTT. This codes for CASSVASGGGTGELFF.

This clonotype was observed at least ten times. The chain joins TRBV6-1 to TRBJ2-2, with 8 bases identical to TRBD2. CDR1 and CDR2 from the germline V gene are MNHNS and SASEGT. The CDR3 has 14 residues. The CDR3 reads CASRLARFTGELFF. The CDR3 bases are TGTGCTTCCAGACTAGCGAGATTCACCGGGGAGCTGTTTTTT.